The rows below give T cell receptor beta chains drawn from one sample of a study of CD8+ T cells in alopecia areata. Sequenced by immunoSEQ multiplex PCR; TCRdb stores in-frame clones only, minus some. The table lists about 100,000 clones, roughly three fifths of them singletons, with about 16% in the top ten. Sequenced here: CD8+ T cells sorted from blood, sampled at week 56, from a patient treated with tofacitinib. Receptors originate from a human donor with alopecia areata. CDR3s include the opening cysteine and the closing phenylalanine or tryptophan. The D gene is left open where the match is weak. Rows may omit the clone size; those that give it use once, few, many or a size class.

TRBD1 TRBJ2-1 TRBV2 . TGTGCCAGCAACGGACAGGGGGAAATCAATGAGCAGTTCTTC CASNGQGEINEQFF
TRBD1 TRBJ2-2 TRBV13 . TGTGCCAGCAGCACCCGTGACGGGACAGGGGGCTGGAGGAACACCGGGGAGCTGTTTTTT CASSTRDGTGGWRNTGELFF
. TRBJ2-7 TRBV2 . TGTGCCAGCAGTGGACAGGAGCAGTACTTC CASSGQEQYF
TRBD1 TRBJ1-5 TRBV5-6 . TGTGCCAGCAGTCCCGGGACAGGGGGGAGTCAGCCCCAGCATTTT CASSPGTGGSQPQHF
. TRBJ2-7 TRBV6-5 . TGTGCCAGCAGTTACAGGTCCTTGCACGAGCAGTACTTC CASSYRSLHEQYF
TRBD1 TRBJ1-1 TRBV13 . TGTGCCAGCAGCAAAAGACAGGGAAGGAACACTGAAGCTTTCTTT CASSKRQGRNTEAFF
TRBD2 TRBJ2-1 TRBV6-5 . TGTGCCAGCAGTTACGGGGGGGGATCGGGTAATGAGCAGTTCTTC CASSYGGGSGNEQFF
. TRBJ2-4 TRBV2 . TGTGCCAGCTGTGGCGGGGCCATAGCCAAAAACATTCAGTACTTC CASCGGAIAKNIQYF
. TRBJ1-1 TRBV7-9 few TGTGCCAGCAGCTTACAGGGGATGAACACTGAAGCTTTCTTT CASSLQGMNTEAFF
TRBD2 TRBJ2-1 TRBV10-2 . TGCGCCAGCAGTGAACCGGGGGGGACCAACAATGAGCAGTTCTTC CASSEPGGTNNEQFF
TRBD2 TRBJ2-3 TRBV6-4 . TGTGCCAGCAGTCGGGGGACTAGCGGGGGCGGAGATACGCAGTATTTT CASSRGTSGGGDTQYF
. TRBJ1-1 TRBV11-2 . TGTGCCAGCAGCCCTCGCCGTATGAACACTGAAGCTTTCTTT CASSPRRMNTEAFF
. TRBJ1-1 TRBV7-9 once TGTGCCAGCAGCACCATACAGGGTTTAGGGAACACTGAAGCTTTCTTT CASSTIQGLGNTEAFF
. TRBJ1-2 TRBV7-9 . TGTGCCAGCAGCTCAGGGACATCTAACTATGGCTACACCTTC CASSSGTSNYGYTF
. TRBJ1-1 TRBV19 . TGTGCCAGTAGTCCACAGTTGGCGAACACTGAAGCTTTCTTT CASSPQLANTEAFF
. TRBJ1-2 TRBV7-9 . TGTGCCAGCAGCTTAGCGGCACGAGCTAACTATGGCTACACCTTC CASSLAARANYGYTF
. TRBJ1-1 TRBV2 . TGTGCCAGCAGGAGGACTTACATGAACACTGAAGCTTTCTTT CASRRTYMNTEAFF
TRBD2 TRBJ2-1 TRBV30 few TGTGCCTGTTCAGCGGGGGGGCGTAATGAGCAGTTCTTC CACSAGGRNEQFF
TRBD1 TRBJ2-1 TRBV15 . TGTGCCACCAAAAAGGGACAGATCGGACACAATGAGCAGTTCTTC CATKKGQIGHNEQFF
TRBD1 TRBJ2-4 TRBV5-1 . TGCGCCAGCAGCTTGGGACAGGGTTTCGGCATTCAGTACTTC CASSLGQGFGIQYF
. TRBJ1-2 TRBV2 . TGTGCCAGCAGTGAAGAGGTCCCTTATAGCTACACCTTC CASSEEVPYSYTF
TRBD2 TRBJ2-3 TRBV30 . TGTGCCTGGAGTGTACGGGTGGAAGCAACGCTCGCGGGGGGAATGTGGGATACGCAGTATTTT CAWSVRVEATLAGGMWDTQYF
. TRBJ2-3 TRBV18 few TGTGCCAGCTCACCGGCAGATACGCAGTATTTT CASSPADTQYF
. TRBJ1-2 TRBV29-1 few TGCAACGTTGATGGGGGAGGATATGGCTACACCTTC CNVDGGGYGYTF
. TRBJ1-2 TRBV30 . TGTGCCTGGGGGGGGATTGCCGTCGACCGACTTGTCTATGGCTACACCTTC CAWGGIAVDRLVYGYTF
TRBD1 TRBJ2-1 TRBV7-3 few TGTGCCAGCAGCCCCGGACAGGACAATGAGCAGTTCTTC CASSPGQDNEQFF
. TRBJ2-7 TRBV30 . TGTGCCTGGAGTAGGGCCACCGAGCAGTACTTC CAWSRATEQYF
TRBD1 TRBJ2-2 TRBV13 . TGTGCCAGCAGCTTCGACAGGGCGGGCACCGGGGAGCTGTTTTTT CASSFDRAGTGELFF
. TRBJ2-7 TRBV29-1 few TGCAGCGTTGACGGGGTTAACGAGCAGTACTTC CSVDGVNEQYF
. TRBJ2-7 TRBV23-1 once TGCGCCAGCAGTTATACCGGGGCCTGTCTAAACTTAAGCTCCTACGAGCAGTACTTC CASSYTGACLNLSSYEQYF
. TRBJ2-2 TRBV29-1 few TGCAGCGTCGGACAGAAGAACACCGGGGAGCTGTTTTTT CSVGQKNTGELFF
. TRBJ1-5 TRBV21-1 . TGTGCCAGCCTAGGTTCGTTGGATCAGCCCCAGCATTTT CASLGSLDQPQHF
TRBD2 TRBJ2-3 TRBV4-2 few TGTGCCAGCAGCCAAGGTCTAGCGGGGGGGCCTCTTACAGATACGCAGTATTTT CASSQGLAGGPLTDTQYF
. TRBJ2-3 TRBV2 . TGTGCCAGCAGTGAATCGGTAGCGGCATACACAGATACGCAGTATTTT CASSESVAAYTDTQYF
. TRBJ1-1 TRBV9 . TGTGCCAGCAGCGCGGGGCCTGGGGGGTTGGTCACTGAAGCTTTCTTT CASSAGPGGLVTEAFF
. TRBJ2-2 TRBV5-1 . TGCGCCAGCAGCTTGGCTCCGGGATTAAGTACCGGGGAGCTGTTTTTT CASSLAPGLSTGELFF
TRBD2 TRBJ2-1 TRBV13 . TGTGCCAGCAGCTCAACCGCGGGACTAGTGCACAATGAGCAGTTCTTC CASSSTAGLVHNEQFF
TRBD1 TRBJ2-1 TRBV4-2 few TGTGCCAGCACGGGGACAGGGAAAGAATGGAGCTCCTACAATGAGCAGTTCTTC CASTGTGKEWSSYNEQFF
. TRBJ2-7 TRBV30 once TGTGCCTTTACTTCAGGGCAATCCTACGAGCAGTACTTC CAFTSGQSYEQYF
. TRBJ1-2 TRBV6-5 . TGTGCCAGCACTTCAACCGGGACGGGCTATGGCTACACCTTC CASTSTGTGYGYTF
TRBD1 TRBJ1-3 TRBV5-1 once TGCGCCAGCAGCTCCACAGGGGGTGCCGGGTGGTATTTT CASSSTGGAGWYF
. TRBJ1-5 TRBV27 . TGTGCCAGCAGTCCCGGACAGCCCAATCAGCCCCAGCATTTT CASSPGQPNQPQHF
TRBD1 TRBJ2-7 TRBV19 few TGTGCCAGTAGCACTGGGACAGGGCCCCACGAGCAGTACTTC CASSTGTGPHEQYF
. TRBJ1-1 TRBV6-5 . TGTGCCAGCAGTTCCTGGGACAAGACTAACACTGAAGCTTTCTTT CASSSWDKTNTEAFF
. TRBJ2-7 TRBV27 . TGTGCCAGCAGTTACGGGGGCTCCTCTGCCGAGCAGTACTTC CASSYGGSSAEQYF
TRBD2 TRBJ2-3 TRBV5-6 . TGTGCCAGCAGCTCCGTCGTGGTTAGGCGGGGGGCCACAGATACGCAGTATTTT CASSSVVVRRGATDTQYF
. TRBJ2-3 TRBV7-6 few TGTGCCAGCAGCTTAGAGGGCTCTAGCACAGATACGCAGTATTTT CASSLEGSSTDTQYF
TRBD2 TRBJ2-3 TRBV4-2 . TGTGCCAGCAGCCAAGGGGTTTCGGGACTAGCGGGGGGAGATACGCAGTATTTT CASSQGVSGLAGGDTQYF
. TRBJ2-7 TRBV9 . TGTGCCAGCAGCGTAACGTCGGCAGGGAACGAGCAGTACTTC CASSVTSAGNEQYF
. TRBJ2-1 TRBV9 . TGTGCCAGCAGCGTAGCGTCTACAAATGAGCAGTTCTTC CASSVASTNEQFF
. TRBJ1-1 TRBV30 few TGTGCCTGGAGTGTATTGGGGGGGACTGAAGCTTTCTTT CAWSVLGGTEAFF
. TRBJ1-1 TRBV5-4 . TGTGCCAGCAGCTCCGACCAAAACACTGAAGCTTTCTTT CASSSDQNTEAFF
. TRBJ1-1 TRBV30 . TGTGCCTGTCCTTCCCGGGGGTCCACTGAAGCTTTCTTT CACPSRGSTEAFF
. TRBJ2-3 TRBV30 . TGTGCCTGGAGCCAGGGTGGGGGCGCCGCAGATACGCAGTATTTT CAWSQGGGAADTQYF
. TRBJ2-1 TRBV6-1 few TGTGCCAGCAGTGAAGGGAATGAGCAGTTCTTC CASSEGNEQFF
. TRBJ2-6 TRBV7-6 . TGTGCCAGCAGCTTAGTAGAATCTGGGGCCAACGTCCTGACTTTC CASSLVESGANVLTF
. TRBJ2-3 TRBV5-8 . TGTGCCAGCAGCCCTGGGGACACTAGCACAGATACGCAGTATTTT CASSPGDTSTDTQYF
. TRBJ2-1 TRBV15 . TGTGCCACCAGCAGTCCTCAACAGGGATGGGGGAATGAGCAGTTCTTC CATSSPQQGWGNEQFF